A selection of T cell receptor beta chains follows, all from one sample in a study of blood T cell repertoires in COVID-19. Some clones are missing from TCRdb's copy, which holds only in-frame ones; the method was immunoSEQ multiplex PCR. The sample consists of roughly 8,600 clones, roughly 80% of them appearing once. Sequenced input: peripheral blood. These receptors were obtained from a human donor with active COVID-19. The donor label of this sample is uncertain. Both conserved end residues are part of each CDR3. Fields, in order: D gene, J gene, CDR3 length, clone size, V gene, CDR3 protein, CDR3 DNA. D genes are given only for firm matches. Some rows mark clone size as missing; the rest say once, few, many or name a class of expanded clone.

d_gene: TRBD2; j_gene: TRBJ2-1; len: 15; abundance: -; v_gene: TRBV6-6; CDR3aa: CASSPTSGIRVEQFF; CDR3nt: TGTGCCAGCAGCCCTACTAGCGGGATTCGAGTTGAGCAGTTCTTC
d_gene: -; j_gene: TRBJ1-4; len: 13; abundance: -; v_gene: TRBV6-5; CDR3aa: CATTSLSGEKLFF; CDR3nt: TGTGCCACGACAAGTTTATCAGGCGAAAAACTGTTTTTT
d_gene: TRBD1; j_gene: TRBJ2-3; len: 20; abundance: -; v_gene: TRBV5-5; CDR3aa: CASSFDHNLQQGEHPDTQYF; CDR3nt: TGTGCCAGCAGCTTCGATCACAATTTACAACAGGGGGAGCACCCAGATACGCAGTATTTT
d_gene: TRBD1; j_gene: TRBJ1-2; len: 14; abundance: few; v_gene: TRBV9; CDR3aa: CASSETQGVNGYTF; CDR3nt: TGTGCCAGCAGCGAGACACAGGGGGTTAATGGCTACACCTTC
d_gene: TRBD1; j_gene: TRBJ1-4; len: 12; abundance: -; v_gene: TRBV30; CDR3aa: CALGQGSGKLFF; CDR3nt: TGTGCCTTGGGACAGGGGTCGGGAAAACTGTTTTTT
d_gene: -; j_gene: TRBJ1-2; len: 13; abundance: -; v_gene: TRBV6-2/TRBV6-3; CDR3aa: CASSRQVNYGYTF; CDR3nt: TGTGCCAGCAGCCGACAGGTTAACTATGGCTACACCTTC
d_gene: -; j_gene: TRBJ2-1; len: 10; abundance: -; v_gene: TRBV28; CDR3aa: CASADNEQFF; CDR3nt: TGTGCCAGCGCGGACAATGAGCAGTTCTTC
d_gene: TRBD2; j_gene: TRBJ2-5; len: 17; abundance: -; v_gene: TRBV28; CDR3aa: CASNPQSGRAKRGTQYF; CDR3nt: TGTGCCAGCAACCCCCAAAGCGGGAGGGCGAAAAGAGGGACCCAGTACTTC
d_gene: TRBD1; j_gene: TRBJ1-4; len: 14; abundance: -; v_gene: TRBV19; CDR3aa: CASSRGQGGEKLFF; CDR3nt: TGTGCCAGTAGCCGCGGACAGGGAGGCGAAAAACTGTTTTTT
d_gene: TRBD1; j_gene: TRBJ1-4; len: 14; abundance: -; v_gene: TRBV4-1; CDR3aa: CASSQRDRVEKLFF; CDR3nt: TGCGCCAGCAGCCAACGGGACAGGGTTGAAAAACTGTTTTTT
d_gene: -; j_gene: TRBJ2-1; len: 11; abundance: -; v_gene: TRBV27; CDR3aa: CASSQYNEQFF; CDR3nt: TGTGCCAGCAGTCAGTACAATGAGCAGTTCTTC
d_gene: -; j_gene: TRBJ1-6; len: 17; abundance: -; v_gene: TRBV25-1; CDR3aa: CASSDRGSGASNSPLHF; CDR3nt: TGTGCCAGCAGTGATAGGGGTTCAGGGGCCAGTAATTCACCCCTCCACTTT
d_gene: TRBD1; j_gene: TRBJ2-7; len: 14; abundance: -; v_gene: TRBV6-6; CDR3aa: CASTQGQIRMGQYF; CDR3nt: TGTGCCAGCACCCAGGGACAGATTCGAATGGGGCAGTACTTC
d_gene: -; j_gene: TRBJ1-1; len: 13; abundance: -; v_gene: TRBV2; CDR3aa: CASSVRGNTEAFF; CDR3nt: TGTGCCAGCAGTGTCAGGGGAAACACTGAAGCTTTCTTT
d_gene: -; j_gene: TRBJ2-2; len: 16; abundance: -; v_gene: TRBV28; CDR3aa: CASSLLSTSNTGELFF; CDR3nt: TGTGCCAGCAGTTTATTGTCTACCTCGAACACCGGGGAGCTGTTTTTT
d_gene: -; j_gene: TRBJ2-1; len: 13; abundance: -; v_gene: TRBV5-4; CDR3aa: CASSLLLSGEQFF; CDR3nt: TGTGCCAGCAGCTTGCTTTTGTCGGGTGAGCAGTTCTTC
d_gene: -; j_gene: TRBJ1-6; len: 15; abundance: -; v_gene: TRBV7-8; CDR3aa: CASSPGLRGNSPLHF; CDR3nt: TGTGCCAGCAGCCCCGGACTGCGAGGAAATTCACCCCTCCACTTT
d_gene: -; j_gene: TRBJ2-1; len: 16; abundance: -; v_gene: TRBV7-9; CDR3aa: CASSLRGLQSRNEQFF; CDR3nt: TGTGCCAGCAGCTTAAGAGGCTTGCAGAGTCGGAATGAGCAGTTCTTC
d_gene: -; j_gene: TRBJ2-2; len: 12; abundance: -; v_gene: TRBV6-6; CDR3aa: CASTPSTGELFF; CDR3nt: TGTGCCAGCACCCCCTCCACCGGGGAGCTGTTTTTT
d_gene: TRBD2; j_gene: TRBJ2-1; len: 16; abundance: -; v_gene: TRBV9; CDR3aa: CASSAGGSGALYEQFF; CDR3nt: TGTGCCAGCAGCGCGGGCGGGAGTGGGGCCTTATATGAGCAGTTCTTC
d_gene: -; j_gene: TRBJ1-1; len: 16; abundance: -; v_gene: TRBV7-6; CDR3aa: CASSPGVGGLNTEAFF; CDR3nt: TGTGCCAGCAGCCCCGGGGTTGGGGGCCTGAACACTGAAGCTTTCTTT
d_gene: TRBD1; j_gene: TRBJ2-1; len: 16; abundance: -; v_gene: TRBV27; CDR3aa: CASSLWTGTAYNEQFF; CDR3nt: TGTGCCAGCAGTTTATGGACAGGGACCGCCTACAATGAGCAGTTCTTC
d_gene: TRBD2; j_gene: TRBJ2-1; len: 14; abundance: once; v_gene: TRBV7-3; CDR3aa: CASSLKSGGPEQFF; CDR3nt: TGTGCCAGCAGCTTAAAGTCGGGAGGGCCGGAGCAGTTCTTC
d_gene: TRBD2; j_gene: TRBJ2-2; len: 15; abundance: -; v_gene: TRBV19; CDR3aa: CASRGTSGTTGELFF; CDR3nt: TGTGCCAGTAGAGGCACTAGCGGGACCACCGGGGAGCTGTTTTTT
d_gene: -; j_gene: TRBJ2-7; len: 13; abundance: few; v_gene: TRBV5-4; CDR3aa: CASSYRGNHEQYF; CDR3nt: TGTGCCAGCAGCTATCGGGGGAATCACGAGCAGTACTTC
d_gene: -; j_gene: TRBJ2-5; len: 11; abundance: once; v_gene: TRBV7-6; CDR3aa: CASSLTGAQYF; CDR3nt: TGTGCCAGCAGCTTAACGGGGGCCCAGTACTTC
d_gene: -; j_gene: TRBJ2-3; len: 16; abundance: -; v_gene: TRBV5-4; CDR3aa: CASSWVLGGATDTQYF; CDR3nt: TGTGCCAGCAGCTGGGTCCTTGGGGGGGCCACAGATACGCAGTATTTT
d_gene: -; j_gene: TRBJ2-2; len: 17; abundance: -; v_gene: TRBV28; CDR3aa: CASSPPGLEFLSGELFF; CDR3nt: TGTGCCAGCAGCCCCCCGGGACTTGAATTCTTATCCGGGGAGCTGTTTTTT
d_gene: -; j_gene: TRBJ2-3; len: 18; abundance: once; v_gene: TRBV6-2/TRBV6-3; CDR3aa: CASSYLVLLPLLEDTQYF; CDR3nt: TGTGCCAGCAGTTATTTAGTTTTACTTCCCCTCCTCGAAGATACGCAGTATTTT
d_gene: -; j_gene: TRBJ2-2; len: 12; abundance: -; v_gene: TRBV12-3/TRBV12-4; CDR3aa: CASTPFGGELFF; CDR3nt: TGTGCCAGCACTCCCTTCGGTGGGGAGCTGTTTTTT
d_gene: -; j_gene: TRBJ1-1; len: 14; abundance: -; v_gene: TRBV7-2; CDR3aa: CASSPPARVTEAFF; CDR3nt: TGTGCCAGCAGCCCCCCCGCCAGGGTCACTGAAGCTTTCTTT
d_gene: TRBD2; j_gene: TRBJ2-7; len: 14; abundance: -; v_gene: TRBV19; CDR3aa: CASSSLAGAYEQYF; CDR3nt: TGTGCCAGTAGTTCTTTAGCGGGAGCCTACGAGCAGTACTTC
d_gene: -; j_gene: TRBJ1-1; len: 13; abundance: -; v_gene: TRBV7-9; CDR3aa: CASSLIVGLEAFF; CDR3nt: TGTGCCAGCAGCTTAATAGTGGGGCTTGAAGCTTTCTTT
d_gene: -; j_gene: TRBJ1-1; len: 14; abundance: -; v_gene: TRBV6-1; CDR3aa: CASSETGRNTEAFF; CDR3nt: TGTGCCAGCAGTGAAACAGGCAGAAACACTGAAGCTTTCTTT
d_gene: -; j_gene: TRBJ1-5; len: 15; abundance: -; v_gene: TRBV19; CDR3aa: CASKFVGDSNQPQHF; CDR3nt: TGTGCCAGTAAGTTCGTAGGGGATAGCAATCAGCCCCAGCATTTT
d_gene: -; j_gene: TRBJ1-3; len: 17; abundance: -; v_gene: TRBV27; CDR3aa: CARLAVERGLSGNTIYF; CDR3nt: TGTGCCAGACTCGCCGTGGAGAGGGGACTCTCTGGAAACACCATATATTTT
d_gene: -; j_gene: TRBJ2-1; len: 12; abundance: -; v_gene: TRBV4-1; CDR3aa: CASSQDGGEQFF; CDR3nt: TGCGCCAGCAGCCAAGACGGTGGTGAGCAGTTCTTC
d_gene: -; j_gene: TRBJ1-1; len: 13; abundance: few; v_gene: TRBV5-1; CDR3aa: CASSHKDQVKAFF; CDR3nt: TGCGCCAGCAGCCACAAAGACCAGGTAAAAGCTTTCTTT
d_gene: -; j_gene: TRBJ1-3; len: 15; abundance: -; v_gene: TRBV9; CDR3aa: CASSVRQEPGNTIYF; CDR3nt: TGTGCCAGCAGCGTAAGACAGGAGCCTGGAAACACCATATATTTT
d_gene: -; j_gene: TRBJ2-7; len: 14; abundance: -; v_gene: TRBV21-1; CDR3aa: CASSKHHLNYEQYF; CDR3nt: TGTGCCAGCAGCAAACATCACTTGAACTACGAGCAGTACTTC
d_gene: -; j_gene: TRBJ2-4; len: 16; abundance: -; v_gene: TRBV19; CDR3aa: CASNPGRSVAKNIQYF; CDR3nt: TGTGCCAGCAACCCCGGTCGGAGTGTAGCCAAAAACATTCAGTACTTC
d_gene: TRBD1; j_gene: TRBJ2-3; len: 13; abundance: -; v_gene: TRBV19; CDR3aa: CASQGQWTDTQYF; CDR3nt: TGTGCCAGTCAGGGACAGTGGACAGATACGCAGTATTTT
d_gene: -; j_gene: TRBJ1-4; len: 15; abundance: -; v_gene: TRBV28; CDR3aa: CASSPVESTNEKLFF; CDR3nt: TGTGCCAGCAGCCCGGTAGAATCAACTAATGAAAAACTGTTTTTT
d_gene: -; j_gene: TRBJ2-3; len: 14; abundance: -; v_gene: TRBV29-1; CDR3aa: CSVVLAGVTDTQYF; CDR3nt: TGCAGCGTTGTATTGGCGGGCGTCACAGATACGCAGTATTTT
d_gene: -; j_gene: TRBJ2-7; len: 14; abundance: -; v_gene: TRBV6-1; CDR3aa: CASSEAREDYEQYF; CDR3nt: TGTGCCAGCAGTGAAGCGAGGGAGGACTACGAGCAGTACTTC
d_gene: -; j_gene: TRBJ2-7; len: 12; abundance: -; v_gene: TRBV5-6; CDR3aa: CASSFSEDEQYF; CDR3nt: TGTGCCAGCAGCTTTAGCGAGGACGAGCAGTACTTC
d_gene: -; j_gene: TRBJ2-1; len: 14; abundance: -; v_gene: TRBV7-9; CDR3aa: CASSLDLVGDEQFF; CDR3nt: TGTGCCAGCAGCTTAGATCTGGTAGGAGATGAGCAGTTCTTC
d_gene: -; j_gene: TRBJ2-3; len: 17; abundance: -; v_gene: TRBV4-3; CDR3aa: CASSQGISGPSTDTQYF; CDR3nt: TGCGCCAGCAGCCAAGGTATTAGCGGCCCTAGCACAGATACGCAGTATTTT
d_gene: -; j_gene: TRBJ2-1; len: 12; abundance: -; v_gene: TRBV18; CDR3aa: CASSLQATEQFF; CDR3nt: TGTGCCAGCTCCCTACAGGCCACTGAGCAGTTCTTC